This TCR beta chain was found in a study of blood T cell repertoires in COVID-19. Produced via immunoSEQ multiplex PCR; TCRdb's table is partial and in-frame only. The top ten clones hold roughly a tenth of a sample with about 400,000 clones, just under 90% of them seen once. This sequence was found in a woman aged 45-65 years who had recovered from COVID-19. The material sequenced was PBMCs or T cells enriched from blood (not recorded which).

CDR3 DNA: TGTGCCAGCAGCCCAATCTCCTACGAGCAGTACTTC. It codes for CASSPISYEQYF. The V call is TRBV12-3 or TRBV12-4, the J call TRBJ2-7; unclear D gene. This CDR3 is 12 amino acids long. The V gene lost 6 bases and the J gene lost 0 bases, with 6 bases spanning the gap.